This is a list of T cell receptor beta chains from one sample in a study of T cells after yellow fever vaccination. One entry per CDR3 protein, called by TCRdb with MiXCR from the 5' RACE reads. The data hold approximately 610,000 distinct CDR3 sequences, with about a sixth observed a single time. The sequenced sample was PBMCs, obtained less than 6 days after the first yellow fever vaccination. The source is a man in his late teens or twenties who received the YFV17D yellow fever vaccine. Each CDR3 is given with its conserved first and last residue. D genes are given only for firm matches. Not all rows give a size; the values are once, few, many and, for expanded clones, a class.

>TRBD1|.|TRBJ1-6|TRBV5-4
CASSLTGVNSPLHF
TGTGCCAGCAGCCTGACAGGGGTCAATTCACCCCTCCACTTT
>.|.|TRBJ2-7|TRBV4-1
CASSLQTDSQYEQYF
TGCGCCAGCAGCCTACAAACGGACAGCCAGTACGAGCAGTACTTC
>TRBD1|few|TRBJ1-1|TRBV27
CASSPDRGREAFF
TGTGCCAGCAGTCCCGACAGGGGGCGTGAAGCTTTCTTT
>TRBD1|.|TRBJ2-1|TRBV24-1
CATSDSGTDYNEQFF
TGTGCCACCAGTGATTCTGGGACAGACTACAATGAGCAGTTCTTC
>.|few|TRBJ1-1|TRBV6-5
CASSWDWKNTEAFF
TGTGCCAGCAGTTGGGACTGGAAGAACACTGAAGCTTTCTTT
>.|.|TRBJ1-4|TRBV3-1
CASSATIGTDVVGNWEEKLFF
TGTGCCAGCAGCGCAACGATAGGGACGGACGTTGTCGGGAATTGGGAGGAAAAACTGTTTTTT
>.|.|TRBJ2-7|TRBV4-1
CASSPILGNSYEQYF
TGCGCCAGCAGCCCCATCCTGGGGAACTCCTACGAGCAGTACTTC
>.|.|TRBJ2-4|TRBV4-1
CASSQVTGVRELAKNIQYF
TGCGCCAGCAGCCAAGTTACCGGGGTAAGGGAGTTAGCCAAAAACATTCAGTACTTC
>.|many|TRBJ2-1|TRBV5-4
CASSQTKGSTYNEQFF
TGTGCCAGCAGCCAGACGAAGGGAAGTACCTACAATGAGCAGTTCTTC
>.|few|TRBJ1-2|TRBV7-2
CASSLDRWYYTF
TGTGCCAGCAGCTTAGATAGGTGGTACTACACCTTC
>TRBD2|.|TRBJ2-2|TRBV3-1
CASRRGTSGDHTGELFF
TGTGCCAGCAGACGTGGAACTAGCGGGGACCACACCGGGGAGCTGTTTTTT
>TRBD1|many|TRBJ1-1|TRBV7-2
CASSRDRETEAFF
TGTGCCAGCAGCCGAGACAGGGAAACTGAAGCTTTCTTT
>.|.|TRBJ2-3|TRBV7-8
CASPPLVGSSTDTQYF
TGTGCCAGCCCCCCCCTCGTTGGGTCTAGCACAGATACGCAGTATTTT
>TRBD1|many|TRBJ1-1|TRBV6-2/TRBV6-3
CASSGRQGVGTEAFF
TGTGCCAGCAGTGGCCGACAGGGCGTTGGAACTGAAGCTTTCTTT
>.|.|TRBJ2-2|TRBV5-1
CASSAQGTGELFF
TGCGCCAGCAGCGCACAGGGCACCGGGGAGCTGTTTTTT
>.|.|TRBJ1-3|TRBV7-3
CASKLSTSGNTIYF
TGTGCCAGCAAACTCTCGACTTCTGGAAACACCATATATTTT
>.|few|TRBJ2-2|TRBV6-5
CASSYSIHGSTGELFF
TGTGCCAGCAGTTACTCGATTCATGGGTCCACCGGGGAGCTGTTTTTT
>.|.|TRBJ1-2|TRBV20-1
CSANPQGIHGYTF
TGCAGTGCTAACCCGCAGGGAATCCATGGCTACACCTTC